This passage covers 28 T cell receptor beta chains from one sample sequenced in a study of blood T cell repertoires in COVID-19. Profiling relied on immunoSEQ multiplex PCR, and the TCRdb table lists in-frame clones only, not all of them. Altogether 100,000 to 150,000 clones are present, about 88% being singletons, with the ten largest covering more than 0.9%. Sequencing was done on a sample of peripheral blood. The source is a woman aged 80 or over with acute or convalescent COVID-19.

The J gene is TRBJ1-2, the V gene TRBV28; 7 nucleotides match TRBD1. CDR3 length equals 16 residues. Losses at the gene ends were 5 bases for V and 5 bases for J; bases not matched to a gene: 14. Germline CDR1 MDHEN, CDR2 SYDVKM. The CDR3 here is CASSPRGRGIIYGYTF. The DNA for the CDR3 is TGTGCCAGCAGTCCGCGTGGCAGGGGGATTATTTATGGCTACACCTTC.

The chain carries TRBV12-3 or TRBV12-4 and TRBJ1-2; D is uncertain. The V end was cut by 10 bases, the J end by 5 bases, with 17 bases between. The CDR3 consists of 13 residues. CDR3 protein: CAITPRGNYGYTF. In DNA, the CDR3 is TGTGCCATCACCCCGCGGGGAAATTATGGCTACACCTTC.

The gene calls are TRBV5-6 and TRBJ2-3, with TRBD1 matching 7 bases. Trimming took 2 bases from V and 6 from J; bases not matched to a gene: 6. CDR3 length: 14 amino acids. Germline-derived CDR1 and CDR2 are SGHDT and YYEEEE. The CDR3 sequence: CASSFRQGSDTQYF. As DNA, the CDR3 is TGTGCCAGCAGCTTTCGACAGGGAAGCGATACGCAGTATTTT.

The chain recombines TRBV6-5 with TRBJ2-2; D is undetermined. CDR1 MNHEY and CDR2 SVGAGI come from the germline V gene. The CDR3 spans 16 residues. V was shortened by 2 bases and J by 7 bases, with 17 bases between the two germline ends. For the CDR3, the DNA is TGTGCCAGCAGTTACGACACAGCCCAGTTCGGCGGGGAGCTGTTTTTT. Protein product: CASSYDTAQFGGELFF.

This rearrangement joins TRBV6-2 or TRBV6-3 to TRBJ2-5; 14 nucleotides align to TRBD2. V gave up 4 bases and J gave up 5 bases; unmatched junction bases: 9. The CDR3 has 17 residues. Per the germline V gene, CDR1 is MNHEY and CDR2 is SVGEGT. The CDR3 here is CASSFRTSGGSGETQYF. The DNA of the CDR3 is TGTGCCAGCAGTTTCCGGACTAGCGGGGGGTCAGGTGAGACCCAGTACTTC.

This clone was recorded a few times. The J gene is TRBJ2-5, the V gene TRBV5-6; possibly TRBD2 for D (5 bases). This CDR3 has 14 residues. Germline V gene sequence: CDR1 SGHDT, CDR2 YYEEEE. V was shortened by 6 bases and J by 5 bases, with 17 bases between the two germline ends. CDR3 nucleotide sequence: TGTGCCAGCACAAAGGGAGCGACTGGGGAGACCCAGTACTTC. This translates into CASTKGATGETQYF. Complete variable domain (other parts from reference TRBV5-6 and TRBJ2-5): DAGVTQSPTHLIKTRGQQVTLRCSPKSGHDTVSWYQQALGQGPQFIFQYYEEEERQRGNFPDRFSGHQFPNYSSELNVNALLLGDSALYLCASTKGATGETQYFGPGTRLLVL.

V gene TRBV19 combines with J gene TRBJ1-1, with D maybe TRBD1 (5 bases). This CDR3 region has 16 residues. CDR1 is LNHDA and CDR2 is SQIVND in the germline V gene (reference sequence). V was shortened by 6 bases and J by 5 bases, with 22 bases between the two germline ends. The CDR3 coding sequence is TGTGCCAGTAGCCCGGGAGACTTAGGGGCTAGGACTGAAGCTTTCTTT. It is translated as CASSPGDLGARTEAFF.

In its sample, this clone was seen once. The rearrangement joins TRBV7-2 to TRBJ2-5; 8 nucleotides agree with TRBD2. The CDR3 is 16 amino acids. V was pared by 3 bases and J by 5 bases, with 11 bases of the junction left unmatched. The germline V gene has CDR1 SGHTA and CDR2 FQGNSA. The CDR3 here is CASSFLVAGGSETQYF. The CDR3, as DNA: TGTGCCAGCAGCTTCTTGGTGGCGGGGGGTTCGGAGACCCAGTACTTC. The complete variable domain, with remaining parts taken from reference TRBV7-2 and TRBJ2-5, reads GAGVSQSPSNKVTEKGKDVELRCDPISGHTALYWYRQSLGQGLEFLIYFQGNSAPDKSGLPSDRFSAERTGGSVSTLTIQRTQQEDSAVYLCASSFLVAGGSETQYFGPGTRLLVL.

CDR3 DNA sequence: TGTGCCAGCAGCCCCTGGACAGGGGGAGTTGACACCATATATTTT. It codes for CASSPWTGGVDTIYF. J is TRBJ1-3 and V is TRBV3-1 (or the pseudogene TRBV3-2), with 10 bases aligning to TRBD1. J lost 8 bases, V lost 4 bases, and 8 bases had no gene match. The germline CDR1 and CDR2 sequences are LGHDT and YNNKEL (reference sequence). This CDR3 contains 15 residues.

V and J are TRBV10-3 and TRBJ2-1, with 8 bases that match TRBD2. The CDR3 spans 14 residues. Germline V CDR1 and CDR2: ENHRY, SYGVKD. Germline trimming cut 7 bases from V and 4 bases from J; bases unmatched to any gene: 6. The CDR3 sequence is CAITVSGNYNEQFF. CDR3 DNA sequence: TGTGCCATCACCGTTAGCGGGAATTACAATGAGCAGTTCTTC.

The chain joins TRBV5-6 to TRBJ1-2; TRBD1 matches at 8 bases. Trimming at V came to 1 base and at J to 4 bases, leaving 9 bases not matched to a gene. The CDR3 extends over 16 amino acids. CDR1 is SGHDT, CDR2 YYEEEE, per germline. CDR3: CASSLYVLQGGYGYTF. As DNA, the CDR3 is TGTGCCAGCAGCTTGTACGTCTTACAGGGGGGCTATGGCTACACCTTC.

This clone came up once. The chain joins TRBV6-6 to TRBJ1-5, with TRBD1 as a possible D gene (5 bases). V dropped 5 bases and J dropped 0 bases, with 14 bases sitting between them. Per germline, CDR1 MNHNY and CDR2 SVGAGI (reference sequence). The CDR3 is made up of 16 amino acids. The CDR3 spells CASSPGGTYSNQPQHF. The CDR3 DNA sequence: TGTGCCAGCAGTCCCGGGGGGACCTATAGCAATCAGCCCCAGCATTTT.

The chain has TRBV6-5 and TRBJ2-7; D may be TRBD1 (7 bases). Germline V CDR1 and CDR2: MNHEY, SVGAGI. The CDR3 is made up of 15 amino acids. Trimming stripped 7 bases from V and 2 bases from J, with 18 bases between. CDR3 sequence (DNA): TGTGCCAGCACGCCAGGGGGGCAGGCGGCCTACGAGCAGTACTTC. It translates to CASTPGGQAAYEQYF.

This clone appeared a single time. The chain combines TRBV11-2 with TRBJ1-2; D call uncertain. CDR3 size: 12 residues. V lost 1 base to trimming and J lost 8 bases, with 8 bases between them. Germline loops: CDR1 SGHAT, CDR2 FQNNGV. CDR3 sequence: CASSLGWRGYTF. The CDR3 region has the DNA TGTGCCAGCAGCTTAGGGTGGCGGGGCTACACCTTC.

This sequence joins TRBV5-1 and TRBJ2-1; the match to TRBD2 covers 11 bases. Per germline, CDR1 SGHRS and CDR2 YFSETQ. V lost 3 bases to trimming and J lost 5 bases; unmatched junction nucleotides: 7. The CDR3 spans 16 residues. CDR3: CASSYVAGGPHNEQFF. For the CDR3, the DNA is TGCGCCAGCAGCTATGTAGCGGGAGGGCCCCACAATGAGCAGTTCTTC.

This chain joins TRBV6-2 or TRBV6-3 and TRBJ2-5, with TRBD2 matching 7 bases. The CDR3 loop spans 14 amino acids. CDR1 MNHEY and CDR2 SVGEGT come from the germline V gene. The V and J ends lost 2 bases and 3 bases, in that order; junction bases with no gene match: 3. Here the CDR3 DNA reads TGTGCCAGCAGTTACCTCCGGGGGGAAGAGACCCAGTACTTC. Protein: CASSYLRGEETQYF.

This sequence joins TRBV7-9 and TRBJ2-2, with D possibly TRBD2 on 5 matching bases. Germline V gives CDR1 SEHNR, CDR2 FQNEAQ (reference sequence). Deletions cut 7 bases from V and 0 bases from J, with 15 bases between. CDR3 length: 16 residues. CDR3 amino acids: CASTQLEYANTGELFF. The DNA for the CDR3 is TGTGCCAGCACCCAACTAGAATACGCGAACACCGGGGAGCTGTTTTTT.

The chain uses TRBV4-1 and TRBJ2-1, with 10 positions matching TRBD2. With 4 bases clipped from V and 8 bases from J, the junction kept 14 bases outside the gene matches. The germline CDR1 and CDR2 sequences are MGHRA and YSYEKL. The CDR3 covers 17 residues. The CDR3 protein is CASSREGAGGAGDEQFF. The CDR3 nucleotides read TGCGCCAGCAGCCGCGAGGGAGCGGGAGGGGCAGGGGATGAGCAGTTCTTC.

The chain carries TRBV7-2 and TRBJ1-2; no reliable D call. Germline CDR1 reads SGHTA; CDR2 reads FQGNSA. The CDR3 contains 13 residues. Between the trimmed V and J ends, which lost 5 bases and 4 bases, there was a span of 11 bases. The CDR3 protein is CASSPQISYGYTF. In DNA form, the CDR3 reads TGTGCCAGCAGCCCTCAGATTTCCTATGGCTACACCTTC.

The chain carries TRBV6-5 and TRBJ2-7; TRBD2 might be the D (7 bases). Germline V gene lookup returns CDR1 MNHEY and CDR2 SVGAGI. The CDR3 runs 15 residues. With 2 bases removed from V and 4 bases from J, the gap between germline ends came to 15 bases. The chain's CDR3 is CASSYGGGAFYEQYF. As DNA, the CDR3 is TGTGCCAGCAGTTACGGGGGGGGCGCCTTTTACGAGCAGTACTTC.

The V gene is TRBV7-2, the J gene TRBJ2-2, with 9 bases lining up with TRBD2. Trimming at V came to 5 bases and at J to 3 bases, leaving 7 bases not matched to a gene. Per the germline V gene, CDR1 is SGHTA and CDR2 is FQGNSA. The CDR3 runs to 16 residues. The CDR3 is CASSSSGGPHTGELFF. The CDR3 DNA is TGTGCCAGCAGCAGTAGCGGGGGCCCTCACACCGGGGAGCTGTTTTTT. Full variable domain (outside the CDR3, taken from reference TRBV7-2 and TRBJ2-2): GAGVSQSPSNKVTEKGKDVELRCDPISGHTALYWYRQSLGQGLEFLIYFQGNSAPDKSGLPSDRFSAERTGGSVSTLTIQRTQQEDSAVYLCASSSSGGPHTGELFFGEGSRLTVL.

This clone was counted a single time. The chain has TRBV19 and TRBJ2-7; the D is unclear. Trimming took 3 bases from V and 3 from J, leaving 9 bases between them. Per germline, CDR1 LNHDA and CDR2 SQIVND (reference sequence). The CDR3 sequence is 13 residues long. The CDR3 coding sequence is TGTGCCAGTAGTATCACTACGTACTACGAGCAGTACTTC. Its protein is CASSITTYYEQYF.

V gene TRBV6-5 combines with J gene TRBJ2-7; TRBD1 aligns across 8 bases. The CDR3 extends over 15 amino acids. The germline V gene encodes CDR1 MNHEY and CDR2 SVGAGI. Unmatched junction bases numbered 8, after V lost 6 bases and J lost 1 base. CDR3 DNA: TGTGCCAGCAGCTCGACCGGACAGGGATCCTACGAGCAGTACTTC. Encoded protein: CASSSTGQGSYEQYF.

This chain connects TRBV9 to TRBJ1-3; possible D gene TRBD1, 6 bases. V was cut by 3 bases and J by 1 base, with 14 bases left in between. Germline loops: CDR1 SGDLS, CDR2 YYNGEE. The CDR3 is made up of 16 amino acids. DNA of the CDR3: TGTGCCAGCAGCGCTATACAGGGATCGTCTGGAAACACCATATATTTT. It codes for CASSAIQGSSGNTIYF.

This sequence joins TRBV7-8 and TRBJ2-1; D remains ambiguous. The germline CDR1 and CDR2 sequences are SGHVS and FQNEAQ. The CDR3 is 14 residues long. With 5 bases removed from V and 5 bases from J, the gap between germline ends came to 13 bases. The CDR3 DNA reads TGTGCCAGCAGCCCCTTGGTTCAGGACAATGAGCAGTTCTTC. Translated, it gives CASSPLVQDNEQFF. Variable domain in full (rest from reference TRBV7-8 and TRBJ2-1): GAGVSQSPRYKVAKRGQDVALRCDPISGHVSLFWYQQALGQGPEFLTYFQNEAQLDKSGLPSDRFFAERPEGSVSTLKIQRTQQEDSAVYLCASSPLVQDNEQFFGPGTRLTVL.

This chain uses TRBV9 with TRBJ2-3, with D possibly TRBD1 on 5 matching bases. CDR1 is SGDLS and CDR2 is YYNGEE in the germline V gene. CDR3 length equals 14 residues. Trimming removed 0 bases from V and 5 bases from J, with 10 bases in between. CDR3 protein: CASSVEGVRDTQYF. Here the CDR3 DNA reads TGTGCCAGCAGCGTAGAAGGGGTTCGAGATACGCAGTATTTT.

The V and J genes are TRBV5-1 and TRBJ1-2; TRBD1 might be the D (6 bases). The CDR3 has 13 residues. V dropped 3 bases and J dropped 6 bases, with 12 bases sitting between them. Germline loops: CDR1 SGHRS, CDR2 YFSETQ. The CDR3 sequence is CASSWDKRDGYTF. CDR3 coding DNA: TGCGCCAGCAGCTGGGACAAGAGAGATGGCTACACCTTC.

The rearrangement links TRBV5-6 to TRBJ1-1; D is undetermined. Germline V gives CDR1 SGHDT, CDR2 YYEEEE. V was cut by 1 base and J by 0 bases, with 7 bases left in between. This CDR3 is 14 amino acids long. CDR3 in DNA: TGTGCCAGCAGCTTGATTTCTCTGAACACTGAAGCTTTCTTT. It yields the protein CASSLISLNTEAFF.